The present entry profiles one T cell receptor (beta chain) with its context. Its antigen is not known. These data are taken from a study of CD4+ T cells in melanoma. The protocol was immunoSEQ multiplex PCR, while the TCRdb copy is restricted to in-frame clones and leaves out a portion. The sample comprises 8,000 to 10,000 clones, around 70% of which are singletons, and 24% rests with the top ten. Study outcomes and limitations: A reported correlation linked neoantigen-specific CD4+ T cells to CD8+, macrophage and B cell function. Diverse differentiation states were reported for melanoma neoantigen-specific CD4+ T cells.

The V gene's germline CDR1 is MGHRA and CDR2 YSYEKL. V was pared by 3 bases and J by 11 bases, with 9 bases of the junction left unmatched. This CDR3 comprises 13 residues. This chain links TRBV4-1 with TRBJ1-2, with 7 bases aligning to TRBD1. Source material: tumor tissue. This receptor was identified in a human donor with melanoma. CDR3 residues: CASSQAPDRSYTF. Here the CDR3 DNA reads TGCGCCAGCAGCCAGGCCCCGGACAGGTCGTACACCTTC.